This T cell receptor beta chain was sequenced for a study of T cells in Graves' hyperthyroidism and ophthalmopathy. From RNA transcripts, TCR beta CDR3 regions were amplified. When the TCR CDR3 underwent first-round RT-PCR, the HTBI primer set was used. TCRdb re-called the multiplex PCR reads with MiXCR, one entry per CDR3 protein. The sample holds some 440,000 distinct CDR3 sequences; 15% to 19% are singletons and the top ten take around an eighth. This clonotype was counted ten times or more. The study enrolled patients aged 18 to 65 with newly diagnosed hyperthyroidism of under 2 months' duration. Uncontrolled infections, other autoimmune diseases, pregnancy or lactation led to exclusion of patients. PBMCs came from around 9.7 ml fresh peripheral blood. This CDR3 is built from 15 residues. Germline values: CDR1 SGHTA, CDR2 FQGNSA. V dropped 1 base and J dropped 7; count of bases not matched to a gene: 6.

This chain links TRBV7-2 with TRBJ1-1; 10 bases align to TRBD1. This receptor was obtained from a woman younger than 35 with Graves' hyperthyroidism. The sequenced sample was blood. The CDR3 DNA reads TGTGCCAGCAGCTTAGATCCGACAGGGGGCCGTGAAGCTTTCTTT. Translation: CASSLDPTGGREAFF.